This T cell receptor (beta chain) was identified in a study of T cell repertoires in cytomegalovirus infection (dated by TCRdb to about 2019). Study-level background: Donor HLA type was relevant to the analysis, as public TCR beta signatures indicated carriage of CMV infection together with the matching HLA type.

Overall results and qualifications from the work: The ex vivo response was dominated by HLA-C-restricted CMV-specific TCR beta clonotypes, which also provided the single most frequent clonotype in two of eight donors. In both this cohort and an independent roughly 350-donor cohort, the cumulative frequency of public TCR beta family members distinguished carriers of CMV infection plus the relevant HLA type.

Note on this clonotype: Its antigen target is currently unknown. Base qualities are not recorded, but no much larger clone differs from it by a single base.

Trimming takes 8 bases off V and 5 bases off J; junction bases not matched to a gene: 8. The CDR3 runs 15 residues from the cysteine to the phenylalanine. The only DNA kept is the CDR3, 45 bases in frame from the first base. Reads for this sample came from an Illumina HiSeq 1500. TCRdb trimmed the raw reads at Q25, called clones with MiXCR and kept productive beta chains. Records with the same CDR3 protein are collapsed into one entry carrying the most frequent genes and DNA. The sample contains 150,000 to 180,000 distinct CDR3 sequences, 23% of them found a single time. In total, the top ten clones hold 9.5% to 12% of the sample.

Sequenced: PBMCs. The chain was built from TRBV12-3 or TRBV12-4 and TRBJ2-2; TRBD1 agrees with 10 junctional bases. The TCR originated in a human donor in good health (CMV status not recorded). Some clones in this sample may be carry-over from other donors' samples. The CDR3 corresponds to CASLGRTGGTGELFF. The DNA is as follows: TGTGCCAGCTTAGGCAGGACAGGGGGTACCGGGGAGCTGTTTTTT.